This T cell receptor (beta chain) comes out of a study of blood T cell repertoires in COVID-19. Participants' own reports of clinical history determined their cohort assignment. In germline, CDR1 is SGHDT, CDR2 YYEEEE. V was cut by 4 bases and J by 2 bases, with 12 bases left in between. This CDR3 has 14 amino acids. The table came from immunoSEQ multiplex PCR; TCRdb's copy has only in-frame clones and leaves some out. Here the sample spans about 150,000 clones, roughly 85% being singletons. The genes are TRBV5-6 and TRBJ1-2; a weak D match, TRBD1 (6 bases). Sequencing was carried out using PBMCs or T cells enriched from blood (not recorded which). This sequence was found in a woman between 65 and 79 years old in a cohort exposed to, infected with or recovered from COVID-19 (not recorded which). As DNA, the CDR3 is TGTGCCAGCAGCCCGCGGGGGCAGAACTATGGCTACACCTTC. It specifies CASSPRGQNYGYTF.